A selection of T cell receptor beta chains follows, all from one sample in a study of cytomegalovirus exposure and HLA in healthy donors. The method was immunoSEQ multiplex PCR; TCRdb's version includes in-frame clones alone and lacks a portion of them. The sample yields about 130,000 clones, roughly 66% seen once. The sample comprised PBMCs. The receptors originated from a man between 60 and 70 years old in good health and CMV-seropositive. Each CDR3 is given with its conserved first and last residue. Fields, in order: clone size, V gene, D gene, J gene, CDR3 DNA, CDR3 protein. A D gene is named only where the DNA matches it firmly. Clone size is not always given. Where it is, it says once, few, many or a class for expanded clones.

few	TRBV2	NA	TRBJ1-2	TGTGCCAGCAGTGAATGGGCAGAATATGGCTACACCTTC	CASSEWAEYGYTF
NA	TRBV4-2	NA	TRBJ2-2	TGTGCCAGCAGCCAAGTGATGTCCGGTAACGGGGAGCTGTTTTTT	CASSQVMSGNGELFF
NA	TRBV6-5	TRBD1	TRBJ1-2	TGTGCCAGCACTCCCACAGGGGGCTTCTATGGCTACACCTTC	CASTPTGGFYGYTF
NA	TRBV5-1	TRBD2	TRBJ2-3	TGCGCCAGCAGCGCGGCCGGGACTAGCGGGGGGGCGGGGTACGGCACAGATACGCAGTATTTT	CASSAAGTSGGAGYGTDTQYF
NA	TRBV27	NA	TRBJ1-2	TGTGCCAGCAGTTTCGGAGGAGCTAACTATGGCTACACCTTC	CASSFGGANYGYTF
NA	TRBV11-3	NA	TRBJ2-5	TGTGCCAGCAGCCTGGGTCGAGGCACAGAGACCCAGTACTTC	CASSLGRGTETQYF
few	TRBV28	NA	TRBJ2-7	TGTGCCAGCAGGGGTCAACGGGGGGCCCTCTCCTACGAGCAGTACTTC	CASRGQRGALSYEQYF
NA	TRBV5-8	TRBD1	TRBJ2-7	TGTGCCAGCAGGAGACCACCCAGGGGGCGATCGGGCGAGCAGTACTTC	CASRRPPRGRSGEQYF
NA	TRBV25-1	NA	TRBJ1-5	TGTGCCAGCAGTGAATGGGGGGGCAATCAGCCCCAGCATTTT	CASSEWGGNQPQHF
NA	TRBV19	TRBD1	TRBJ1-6	TGTGCCAGTAGCATCTTTTGGACAGGCGAAGAGAATTCACCCCTCCACTTT	CASSIFWTGEENSPLHF
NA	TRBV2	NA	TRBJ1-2	TGTGCCAGCAGTGACCTAATTCTTAGATCCTATGGCTACACCTTC	CASSDLILRSYGYTF
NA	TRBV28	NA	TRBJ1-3	TGTGCCAGCGGGGGGGGGCTCTCTGGAAACACCATATATTTT	CASGGGLSGNTIYF
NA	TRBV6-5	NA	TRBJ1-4	TGTGCCAGCAGCCCCTTTGGGGCCACTAATGAAAAACTGTTTTTT	CASSPFGATNEKLFF
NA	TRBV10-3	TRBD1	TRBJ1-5	TGTGCCATCAGTGAGTCGTTCCGGGACAGGGGGCCCCATCAGCCCCAGCATTTT	CAISESFRDRGPHQPQHF
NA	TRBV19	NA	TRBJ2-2	TGTGCCAGTAGTATCTCCCCGGACTCCGGGGAGCTGTTTTTT	CASSISPDSGELFF
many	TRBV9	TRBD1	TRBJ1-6	TGTGCCAGCGGACAGGGGTTAGGTTCACCCCTCCACTTT	CASGQGLGSPLHF
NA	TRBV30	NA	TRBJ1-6	TGTGCCTGGAGTGTCGGGGTTGATTCACCCCTCCACTTT	CAWSVGVDSPLHF
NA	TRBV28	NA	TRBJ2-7	TGTGCCAGCAGTAGCGGACAGTCTTACGAGCAGTACTTC	CASSSGQSYEQYF
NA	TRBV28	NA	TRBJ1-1	TGTGCCACGAATTATCTCAGGGCCGCCGACACTGAAGCTTTCTTT	CATNYLRAADTEAFF
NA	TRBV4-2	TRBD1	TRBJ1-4	TGTGCCAGCAGCCAGGACAGGGCTCGTAATGAAAAACTGTTTTTT	CASSQDRARNEKLFF
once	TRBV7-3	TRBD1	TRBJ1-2	TGTGCCAGCAGCTTCCGGACAGGGGGGGGCTACACCTTC	CASSFRTGGGYTF
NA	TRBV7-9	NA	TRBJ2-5	TGTGCCAGCAGCTTAGTAGGGTCTGGGGCAGAGACCCAGTACTTC	CASSLVGSGAETQYF
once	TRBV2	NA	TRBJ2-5	TGTGCCAGCACTGCCTTGCAGTCGGGGGAGACCCAGTACTTC	CASTALQSGETQYF
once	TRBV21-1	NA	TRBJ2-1	TGTGCCAGCAGCAAAACGCCACGATCAAATACTAGCGGAACCTACAATGAGCAGTTCTTC	CASSKTPRSNTSGTYNEQFF
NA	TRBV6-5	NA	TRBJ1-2	TGTGCCAGCAGTTACGACAGTTTAAACTATGGCTACACCTTC	CASSYDSLNYGYTF
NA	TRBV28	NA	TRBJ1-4	TGTGCCAGCAGACGGGGAGGACCAACTAATGAAAAACTGTTTTTT	CASRRGGPTNEKLFF
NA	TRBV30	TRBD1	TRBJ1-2	TGTGCCTGGAGCACGGGACAGGGGGCGGGTGGCTACACCTTC	CAWSTGQGAGGYTF